What follows are 3 T cell receptor beta chains derived from one specimen sequenced in a study of shared clonotypes between healthy human individuals. The data were produced by immunoSEQ multiplex PCR, yet TCRdb's version contains in-frame clones alone and is incomplete. Here the sample spans 2 million to 2.5 million clones, under 95% being singletons. The specimen was naive CD4+ T cells from PBMCs. Indicated subset: CD45RA+ positively selected. The receptors here all came from a man aged 18 to 29 in good health. Some clones in this sample may be carry-over from other donors' samples.

The chain links TRBV6-6 to TRBJ1-3, with TRBD1 identical over 7 bases. Germline trimming cut 6 bases from V and 7 bases from J; bases unmatched to any gene: 9. The CDR3 has 14 residues. Germline CDR1 MNHNY, CDR2 SVGAGI (reference sequence). The CDR3 DNA is TGTGCCAGCAGAGAGTCTGGCAGGGGGAACACCATATATTTT. This encodes CASRESGRGNTIYF.

The V call is TRBV28, the J call TRBJ1-2; TRBD1 aligns across 7 bases. V gave up 5 bases and J gave up 2 bases; unmatched junction bases: 11. CDR1 and CDR2 (germline): MDHEN, SYDVKM. This CDR3 has 16 amino acids. DNA of the CDR3: TGTGCCAGCAGTACAGGGGCTACCCCACCCAACTATGGCTACACCTTC. Amino acids: CASSTGATPPNYGYTF.

The chain couples TRBV19 to TRBJ2-5, with 12 bases that match TRBD2. J gave up 0 bases and V 5 bases, and 4 bases lay outside the gene matches. This CDR3 comprises 16 residues. Germline CDR1 is LNHDA and CDR2 is SQIVND (reference sequence). The CDR3 loop is CASSLGTSGYQETQYF. The CDR3 DNA follows: TGTGCCAGTAGTTTGGGGACTAGCGGGTACCAAGAGACCCAGTACTTC. Using reference TRBV19 and TRBJ2-5 for the parts outside the CDR3, the full variable domain is DGGITQSPKYLFRKEGQNVTLSCEQNLNHDAMYWYRQDPGQGLRLIYYSQIVNDFQKGDIAEGYSVSREKKESFPLTVTSAQKNPTAFYLCASSLGTSGYQETQYFGPGTRLLVL.